Below, one T cell receptor (beta chain) is given with its context. V dropped 5 bases and J dropped 6; count of bases not matched to a gene: 7. The CDR3 has 14 residues. CDR1 and CDR2 from the germline V gene are MDHEN and SYDVKM. This sample stems from a study of blood T cell repertoires in COVID-19. This table comes from immunoSEQ multiplex PCR, and its TCRdb copy is limited to in-frame clones, with some not included. Among more than 200,000 clones, around 86% were seen once, and the ten largest hold approximately 1.7%. Sequences were obtained from PBMCs or T cells enriched from blood (not recorded which). The rearrangement uses TRBV28 and TRBJ1-5, with 7 bases matching TRBD1. The clonotype originates from a man aged 35-49 years who had recovered from COVID-19. The CDR3 sequence: CASSLGQGVQPQHF. The CDR3 nucleotides are TGTGCCAGCAGTCTAGGTCAGGGGGTTCAGCCCCAGCATTTT. The entire variable domain, with the rest obtained from reference TRBV28 and TRBJ1-5, is as follows: DVKVTQSSRYLVKRTGEKVFLECVQDMDHENMFWYRQDPGLGLRLIYFSYDVKMKEKGDIPEGYSVSREKKERFSLILESASTNQTSMYLCASSLGQGVQPQHFGDGTRLSIL.